The rows below give T cell receptor beta chains drawn from one sample of a study of blood T cells in healthy people across ages. A single record per CDR3 protein comes from TCRdb applying MiXCR to the 5' RACE reads. The table shows about 720,000 distinct CDR3 sequences, with around 25% occurring only once. These data also formed part of another study, on T cells of mothers and their children.

The sequenced sample was blood. These TCRs come from a boy under 18 in good health. The CDR3 runs from the conserved cysteine through the conserved F or W. The order of the fields is clone size, D gene, V gene, J gene, CDR3 DNA, CDR3 protein. The D gene is left open where the match is weak. Clone size is shown for a subset of rows, as once, few, many or a class of expanded clone.

clone size: few; D gene: .; V gene: TRBV9; J gene: TRBJ2-3; CDR3 DNA: TGTGCCAGCAGCGTAGATAGGACAATCACAGATACGCAGTATTTT; CDR3 protein: CASSVDRTITDTQYF
clone size: .; D gene: TRBD2; V gene: TRBV28; J gene: TRBJ2-2; CDR3 DNA: TGTGCCTGCAGAGCGGGACGGCGGGCCGGGGAGCTGTTTTTT; CDR3 protein: CACRAGRRAGELFF
clone size: few; D gene: .; V gene: TRBV6-2/TRBV6-3; J gene: TRBJ2-7; CDR3 DNA: TGTGCCAGCAGCCCACAGGAGAGCGCCTACGAGCAGTACTTC; CDR3 protein: CASSPQESAYEQYF
clone size: .; D gene: TRBD1; V gene: TRBV4-1; J gene: TRBJ2-6; CDR3 DNA: TGCGCCAGCAGGCGGACGCGGGACAGGGACGCTGGGGCCAACGTCCTGACTTTC; CDR3 protein: CASRRTRDRDAGANVLTF
clone size: few; D gene: .; V gene: TRBV20-1; J gene: TRBJ2-5; CDR3 DNA: TGCAGTGTTGGAGCACTCCAAGAGACCCAGTACTTC; CDR3 protein: CSVGALQETQYF
clone size: .; D gene: TRBD1; V gene: TRBV29-1; J gene: TRBJ1-2; CDR3 DNA: TGCAGCGCTCTGAATCCCCTGGACAGGCACGGCTACACCTTC; CDR3 protein: CSALNPLDRHGYTF
clone size: .; D gene: TRBD2; V gene: TRBV29-1; J gene: TRBJ2-1; CDR3 DNA: TGCAGCGATCGGACTAGCGGGACGAATGAGCAGTTCTTC; CDR3 protein: CSDRTSGTNEQFF
clone size: .; D gene: TRBD1; V gene: TRBV20-1; J gene: TRBJ1-6; CDR3 DNA: TGCAGTGCTACTCCGGGACAGTATAATTCACCCCTCCACTTT; CDR3 protein: CSATPGQYNSPLHF
clone size: few; D gene: .; V gene: TRBV3-1; J gene: TRBJ2-5; CDR3 DNA: TGTGCCAGCAGCCAGAGGGACGGCACAGGACAGGAGACCCAGTACTTC; CDR3 protein: CASSQRDGTGQETQYF
clone size: .; D gene: TRBD1; V gene: TRBV10-3; J gene: TRBJ1-3; CDR3 DNA: TGTGCCATCAGACGGCTGACAGGGCCCTCTGGAAACACCATATATTTT; CDR3 protein: CAIRRLTGPSGNTIYF
clone size: .; D gene: TRBD1; V gene: TRBV5-1; J gene: TRBJ2-7; CDR3 DNA: TGCGCCAGCAGCTTGCAACAGGGGGCGTGGGAGCAGTACTTC; CDR3 protein: CASSLQQGAWEQYF